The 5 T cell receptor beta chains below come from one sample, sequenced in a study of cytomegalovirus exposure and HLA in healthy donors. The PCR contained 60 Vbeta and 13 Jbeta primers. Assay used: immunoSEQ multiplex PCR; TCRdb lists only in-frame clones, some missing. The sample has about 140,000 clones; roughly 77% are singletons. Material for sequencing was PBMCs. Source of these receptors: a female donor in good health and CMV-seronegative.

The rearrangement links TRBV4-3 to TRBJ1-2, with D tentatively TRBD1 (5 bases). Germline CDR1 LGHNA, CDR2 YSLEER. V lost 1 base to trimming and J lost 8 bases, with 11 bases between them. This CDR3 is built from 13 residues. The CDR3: CASSQVGGPGYTF. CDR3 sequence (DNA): TGCGCCAGCAGCCAAGTCGGGGGTCCGGGCTACACCTTC.

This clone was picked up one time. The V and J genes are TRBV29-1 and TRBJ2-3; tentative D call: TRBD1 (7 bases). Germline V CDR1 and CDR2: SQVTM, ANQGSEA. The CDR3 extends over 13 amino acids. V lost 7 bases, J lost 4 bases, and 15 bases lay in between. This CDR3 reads CSAPGRGADTQYF. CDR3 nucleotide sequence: TGCAGCGCCCCAGGCAGGGGGGCAGATACGCAGTATTTT.

The CDR3 DNA follows: TGTGCCAGCAGTAGACAGGGAGGAGAAAAACTGTTTTTT. Translation gives CASSRQGGEKLFF. The rearrangement joins TRBV2 to TRBJ1-4; 7 bases are shared with TRBD1. V trimming: 5 bases; J trimming: 8 bases; junction bases outside the gene matches: 5. Germline V lookup: CDR1 SNHLY, CDR2 FYNNEI. The CDR3 runs 13 residues.

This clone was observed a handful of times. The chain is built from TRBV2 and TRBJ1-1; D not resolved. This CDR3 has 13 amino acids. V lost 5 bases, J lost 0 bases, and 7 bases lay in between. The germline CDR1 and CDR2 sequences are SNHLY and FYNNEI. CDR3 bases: TGTGCCAGCAGTCGGTCTTTGAACACTGAAGCTTTCTTT. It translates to CASSRSLNTEAFF.

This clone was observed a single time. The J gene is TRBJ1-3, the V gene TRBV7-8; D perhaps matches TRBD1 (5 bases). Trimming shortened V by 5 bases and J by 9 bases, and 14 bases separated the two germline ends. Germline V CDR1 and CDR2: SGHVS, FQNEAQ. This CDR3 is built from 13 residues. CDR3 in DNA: TGTGCCAGCAGCCAGGGAGGGAGAGGCACCATATATTTT. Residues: CASSQGGRGTIYF.